This T cell receptor (beta chain) was identified during a study of read filtering for tumor transcriptome and immune sequencing. General study findings and limits: RNA-seq captured clonotypes less deeply and reliably than IR-seq.

The library was built from around 400 ng RNA with molecular barcoded adaptors for alpha/delta and beta/gamma chains. From the reads, TCRdb called clonotypes with MiXCR, one entry per CDR3 protein. The repertoire consists of around 140,000 distinct CDR3 sequences, with under 15% occurring once and the leading ten covering roughly 7.6%. This clonotype was counted many times. Its antigen is undetermined. Germline assignment: CDR1 MNHEY and CDR2 SVGAGI. J lost 4 bases, V lost 4 bases, and 6 bases had no gene match. CDR3 length: 15 amino acids. This clonotype was obtained from a donor older than 35 with multiple myeloma. The sample consisted of a population of CD138-negative cells sorted from bone marrow. J is TRBJ2-7 and V is TRBV6-5; TRBD2 aligns across 11 bases. The CDR3 loop is CASSSGTSGPYEQYF. DNA for the CDR3: TGTGCCAGCAGTTCGGGGACTAGCGGACCGTACGAGCAGTACTTC.